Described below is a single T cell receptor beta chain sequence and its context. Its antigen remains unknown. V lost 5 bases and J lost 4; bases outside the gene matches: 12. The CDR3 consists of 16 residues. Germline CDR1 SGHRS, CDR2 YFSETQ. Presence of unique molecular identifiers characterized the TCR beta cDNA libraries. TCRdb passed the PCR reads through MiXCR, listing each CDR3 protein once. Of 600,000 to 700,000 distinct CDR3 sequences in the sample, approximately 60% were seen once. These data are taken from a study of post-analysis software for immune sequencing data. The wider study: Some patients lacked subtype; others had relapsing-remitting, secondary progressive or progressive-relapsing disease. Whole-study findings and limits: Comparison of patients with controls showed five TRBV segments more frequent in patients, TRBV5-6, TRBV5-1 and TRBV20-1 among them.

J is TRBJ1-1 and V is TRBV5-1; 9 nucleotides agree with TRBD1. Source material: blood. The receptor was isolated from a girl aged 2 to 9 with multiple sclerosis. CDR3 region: CASSQGQGARITEAFF. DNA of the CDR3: TGCGCCAGCAGTCAGGGACAGGGCGCAAGGATCACTGAAGCTTTCTTT.